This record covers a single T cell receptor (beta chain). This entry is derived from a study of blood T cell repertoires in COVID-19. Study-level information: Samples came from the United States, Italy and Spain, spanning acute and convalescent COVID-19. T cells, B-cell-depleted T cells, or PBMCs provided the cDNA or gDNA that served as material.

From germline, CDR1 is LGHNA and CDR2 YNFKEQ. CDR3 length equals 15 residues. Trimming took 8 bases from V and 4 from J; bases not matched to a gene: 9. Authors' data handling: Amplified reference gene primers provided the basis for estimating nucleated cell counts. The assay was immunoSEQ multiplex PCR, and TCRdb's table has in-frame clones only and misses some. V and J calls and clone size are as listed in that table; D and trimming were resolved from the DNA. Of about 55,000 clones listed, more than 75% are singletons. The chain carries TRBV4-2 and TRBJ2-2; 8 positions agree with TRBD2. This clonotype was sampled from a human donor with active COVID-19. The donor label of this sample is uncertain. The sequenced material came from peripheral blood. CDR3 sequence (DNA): TGTGCCAGCGGGGCCTTGGCGGGGGGCACCGGGGAGCTGTTTTTT. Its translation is CASGALAGGTGELFF.